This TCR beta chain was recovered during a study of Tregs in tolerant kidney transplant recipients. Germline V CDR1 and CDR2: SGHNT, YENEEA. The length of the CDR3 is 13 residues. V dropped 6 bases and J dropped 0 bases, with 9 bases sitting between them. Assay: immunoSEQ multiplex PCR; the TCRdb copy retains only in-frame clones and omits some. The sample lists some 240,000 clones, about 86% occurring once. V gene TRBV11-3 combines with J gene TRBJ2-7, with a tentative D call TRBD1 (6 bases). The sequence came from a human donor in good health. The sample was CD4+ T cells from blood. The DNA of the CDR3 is TGTGCCAGCAGTCGGACAGCCTCCTACGAGCAGTACTTC. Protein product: CASSRTASYEQYF.